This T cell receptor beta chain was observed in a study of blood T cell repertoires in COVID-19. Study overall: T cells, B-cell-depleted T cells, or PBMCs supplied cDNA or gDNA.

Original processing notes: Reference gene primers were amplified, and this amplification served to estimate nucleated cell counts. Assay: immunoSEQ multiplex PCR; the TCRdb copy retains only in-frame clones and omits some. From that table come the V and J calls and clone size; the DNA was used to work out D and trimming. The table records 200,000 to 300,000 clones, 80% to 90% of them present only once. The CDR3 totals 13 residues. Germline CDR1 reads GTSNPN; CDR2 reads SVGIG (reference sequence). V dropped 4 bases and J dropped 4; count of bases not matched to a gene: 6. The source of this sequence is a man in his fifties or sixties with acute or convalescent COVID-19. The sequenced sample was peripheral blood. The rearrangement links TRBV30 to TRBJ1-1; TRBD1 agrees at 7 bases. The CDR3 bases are TGTGCCTGGAACTACGACAGGGCCACTGAAGCTTTCTTT. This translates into CAWNYDRATEAFF.